This TCR beta chain was sequenced during a study of response to subunit inactivated influenza vaccine. TCRdb redid the calling of the RT-PCR reads with MiXCR, one entry per CDR3 protein. The table shows about 540,000 distinct CDR3 sequences, with under 30% occurring only once. Germline values: CDR1 LGHNA, CDR2 YNFKEQ. This CDR3 is 13 amino acids long. The V gene lost 0 bases and the J gene lost 8 bases, with 10 bases spanning the gap. The same sample was also studied in work on T cells expressing NK-cell markers. As that report states: What made the TCR beta cDNA was 5'RACE template switching with UMIs. It was sorted CD3+CD56-NKG2C+, CD3+CD56+NKG2C- and CD3+CD56+NKG2C+ T cells that provided the TCR beta repertoires. Among eight sequenced donors, seven carried HCMV seropositivity while one was seronegative. Where several donors were concerned, these clonotypes also led the CD3+CD56-NKG2C+ fraction.

The receptor's source is a man aged 50 or older who received an inactivated influenza vaccine. Sequenced material: CD4+ T cells sorted from PBMCs, taken 11 to 12 days after vaccination. This chain links TRBV4-2 with TRBJ1-2; tentatively, D is TRBD1 (5 bases). CDR3 amino acids: CASSQETGNGYTF. In DNA, the CDR3 is TGTGCCAGCAGCCAAGAAACAGGCAACGGCTACACCTTC.